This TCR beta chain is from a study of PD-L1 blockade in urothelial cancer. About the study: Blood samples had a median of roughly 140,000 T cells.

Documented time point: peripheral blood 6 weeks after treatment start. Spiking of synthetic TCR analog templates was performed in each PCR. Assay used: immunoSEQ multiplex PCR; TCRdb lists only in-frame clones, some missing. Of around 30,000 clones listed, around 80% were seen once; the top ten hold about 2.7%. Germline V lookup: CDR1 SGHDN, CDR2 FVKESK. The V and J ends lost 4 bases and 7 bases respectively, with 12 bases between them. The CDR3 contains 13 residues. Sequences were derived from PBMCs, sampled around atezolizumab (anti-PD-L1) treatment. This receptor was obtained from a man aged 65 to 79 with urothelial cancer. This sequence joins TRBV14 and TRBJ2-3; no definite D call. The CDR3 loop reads CASSPLLSYTQYF. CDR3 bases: TGTGCCAGCAGCCCCCTACTTTCTTATACGCAGTATTTT.